By sample share, the clone carrying this T cell receptor (delta chain) is medium-sized. These data belong to a study of gamma-delta T cells after stem cell transplantation. TCRdb reanalyzed the RT-PCR reads using CATT. The table has over a thousand delta-chain clones, about 9.6% seen once; the top ten hold approximately 42%. Germline loops: CDR1 GEAIGNYY, CDR2 EKD. V gave up 5 bases and J gave up 0 bases, with 12 bases separating them. This CDR3 is built from 14 residues. The receptor comes from a human donor. It is not recorded whose cells these are; they may come from a transplant donor. The chain recombines TRDV2 with TRDJ1; D is perhaps TRDD3 (5 bases). The sequenced sample consisted of gamma-delta T cells. The CDR3 DNA reads as TGTGCCTGTGTTACTGGAATAAACACCGATAAACTCATCTTT. Protein: CACVTGINTDKLIF.